Detailed here is one T cell receptor beta chain. The assay was immunoSEQ multiplex PCR, and TCRdb's table has in-frame clones only and misses some. The repertoire holds over 70,000 clones, with 80% as singletons. The data stem from a study of blood T cell repertoires in COVID-19. For the study at large: Samples came from the United States, Italy and Spain, spanning acute and convalescent COVID-19.

Trimming pared 4 bases from V and 0 bases from J, leaving 16 bases between. CDR1 MNHEY and CDR2 SVGAGI come from the germline V gene. The CDR3 has 16 amino acids. The chain links TRBV6-5 to TRBJ2-7; TRBD1 is a possible D gene (6 bases). This TCR came from a woman between 70 and 85 years old with acute or convalescent COVID-19. Sequenced material: peripheral blood. For the CDR3, the DNA is TGTGCCAGCAGTTCCCCCGGGACACGGTCCTCCTACGAGCAGTACTTC. Its protein product is CASSSPGTRSSYEQYF.